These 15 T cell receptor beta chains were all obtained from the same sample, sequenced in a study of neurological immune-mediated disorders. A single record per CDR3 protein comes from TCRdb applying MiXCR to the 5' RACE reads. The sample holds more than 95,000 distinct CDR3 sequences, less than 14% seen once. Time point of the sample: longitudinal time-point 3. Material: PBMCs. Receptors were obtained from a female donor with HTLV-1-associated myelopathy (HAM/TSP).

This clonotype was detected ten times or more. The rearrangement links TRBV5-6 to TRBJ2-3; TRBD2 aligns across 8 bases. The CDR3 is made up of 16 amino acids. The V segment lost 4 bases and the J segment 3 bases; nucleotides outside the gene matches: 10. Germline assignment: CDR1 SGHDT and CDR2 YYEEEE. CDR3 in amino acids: CASSIPTSEGTDTQYF. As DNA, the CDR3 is TGTGCCAGCAGCATCCCGACTAGCGAAGGGACAGATACGCAGTATTTT.

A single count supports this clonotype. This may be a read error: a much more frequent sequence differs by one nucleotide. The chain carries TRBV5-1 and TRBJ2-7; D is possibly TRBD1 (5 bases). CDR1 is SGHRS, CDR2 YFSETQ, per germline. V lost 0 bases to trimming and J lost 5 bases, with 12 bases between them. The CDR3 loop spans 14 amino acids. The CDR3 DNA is TGCGCCAGCAGCTTGGGTCAGGGTACACACGAGCAGTACTTC. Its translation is CASSLGQGTHEQYF.

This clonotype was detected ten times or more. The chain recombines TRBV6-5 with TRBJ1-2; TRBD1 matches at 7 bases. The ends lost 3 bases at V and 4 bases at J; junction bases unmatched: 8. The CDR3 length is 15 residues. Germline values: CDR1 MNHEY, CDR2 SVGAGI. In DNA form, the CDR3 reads TGTGCCAGCAGTTATGTCGGGACAGACTTCTATGGCTACACCTTC. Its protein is CASSYVGTDFYGYTF.

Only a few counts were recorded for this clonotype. Here the CDR3 reads CASSSGELAKNIQYF. CDR3 DNA: TGTGCCAGCAGCTCAGGGGAACTAGCCAAAAACATTCAGTACTTC. The V gene is TRBV5-6, the J gene TRBJ2-4; D possibly corresponds to TRBD1 (6 bases). Trimming took off 3 bases at V and 0 bases at J, with 10 bases between the two ends. The CDR3 length is 15 residues. Germline assignment: CDR1 SGHDT and CDR2 YYEEEE.

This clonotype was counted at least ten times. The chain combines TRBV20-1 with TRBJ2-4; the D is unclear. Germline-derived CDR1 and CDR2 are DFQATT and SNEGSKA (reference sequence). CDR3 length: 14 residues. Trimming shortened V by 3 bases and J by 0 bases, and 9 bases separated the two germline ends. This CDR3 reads CSASKTAAKNIQYF. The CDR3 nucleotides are TGCAGTGCTAGCAAAACAGCAGCCAAAAACATTCAGTACTTC.

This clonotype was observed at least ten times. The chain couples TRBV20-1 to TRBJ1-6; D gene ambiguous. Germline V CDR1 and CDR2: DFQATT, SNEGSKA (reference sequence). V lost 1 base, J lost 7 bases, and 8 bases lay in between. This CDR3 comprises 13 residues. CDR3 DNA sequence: TGCAGTGCTAGAGGTCGAGTAAATTCACCCCTCCACTTT. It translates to CSARGRVNSPLHF.

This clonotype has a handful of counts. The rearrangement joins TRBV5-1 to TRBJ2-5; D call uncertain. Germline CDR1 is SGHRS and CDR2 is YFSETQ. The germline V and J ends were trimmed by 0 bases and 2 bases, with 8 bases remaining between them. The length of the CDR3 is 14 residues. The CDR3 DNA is TGCGCCAGCAGCTTGGCCTTCGGACAAGAGACCCAGTACTTC. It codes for CASSLAFGQETQYF. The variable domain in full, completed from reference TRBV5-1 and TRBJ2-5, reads KAGVTQTPRYLIKTRGQQVTLSCSPISGHRSVSWYQQTPGQGLQFLFEYFSETQRNKGNFPGRFSGRQFSNSRSEMNVSTLELGDSALYLCASSLAFGQETQYFGPGTRLLVL.

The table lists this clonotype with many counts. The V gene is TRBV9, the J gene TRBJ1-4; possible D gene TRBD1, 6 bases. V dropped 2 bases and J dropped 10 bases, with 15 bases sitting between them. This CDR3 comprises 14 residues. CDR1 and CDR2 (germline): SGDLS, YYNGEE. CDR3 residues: CASSVNREKGKLFF. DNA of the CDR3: TGTGCCAGCAGCGTTAACAGGGAAAAGGGAAAACTGTTTTTT.

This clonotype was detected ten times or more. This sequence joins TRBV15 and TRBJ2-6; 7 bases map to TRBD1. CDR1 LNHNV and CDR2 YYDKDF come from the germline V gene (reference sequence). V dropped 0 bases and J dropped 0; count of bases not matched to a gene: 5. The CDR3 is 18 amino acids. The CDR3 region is CATSRDTGVLSGANVLTF. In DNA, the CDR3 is TGTGCCACCAGCAGAGACACAGGGGTACTCTCTGGGGCCAACGTCCTGACTTTC.

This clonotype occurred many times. In nucleotides, the CDR3 is TGCGCCAGCAGCCAAGAGAGCGGGGGTTTGGGGGAGACCCAGTACTTC. Translation: CASSQESGGLGETQYF. The chain uses TRBV4-1 and TRBJ2-5; 8 nucleotides match TRBD2. The CDR3 has 16 residues. The V segment lost 0 bases and the J segment 5 bases; nucleotides outside the gene matches: 8. Germline lookup yields CDR1 MGHRA and CDR2 YSYEKL.

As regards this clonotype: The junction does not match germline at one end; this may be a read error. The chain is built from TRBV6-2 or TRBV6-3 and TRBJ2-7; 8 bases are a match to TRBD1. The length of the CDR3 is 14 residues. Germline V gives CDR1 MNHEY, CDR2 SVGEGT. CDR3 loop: CTSTPDRGIYEQYF. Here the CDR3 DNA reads TGCACCAGCACCCCCGACAGGGGCATCTACGAGCAGTACTTC.

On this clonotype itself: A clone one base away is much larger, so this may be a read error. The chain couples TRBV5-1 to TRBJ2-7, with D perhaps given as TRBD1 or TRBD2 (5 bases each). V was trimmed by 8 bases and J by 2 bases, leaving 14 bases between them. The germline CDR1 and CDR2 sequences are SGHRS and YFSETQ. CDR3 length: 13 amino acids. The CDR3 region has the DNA TGCGCCAGTAGGTGGGACGGTACCTACGAGCAGTACTTC. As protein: CASRWDGTYEQYF.

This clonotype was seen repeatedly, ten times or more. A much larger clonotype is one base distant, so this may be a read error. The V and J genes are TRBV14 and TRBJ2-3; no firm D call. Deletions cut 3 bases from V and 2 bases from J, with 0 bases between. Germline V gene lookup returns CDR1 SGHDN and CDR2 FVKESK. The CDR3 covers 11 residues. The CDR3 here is CASSHTDTQYF. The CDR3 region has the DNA TGTGCCAGCAGCCACACAGATACGCAGTATTTT.

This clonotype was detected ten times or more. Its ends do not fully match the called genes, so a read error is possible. The CDR3 sequence: CASSSFSNEQYF. The CDR3 DNA follows: TGTGCCAGCTCCTCATTCTCCAACGAGCAGTACTTC. The V and J genes are TRBV3-1 and TRBJ2-7; D is unresolved. This CDR3 comprises 12 residues. Germline CDR1 reads LGHDT; CDR2 reads YNNKEL (reference sequence).

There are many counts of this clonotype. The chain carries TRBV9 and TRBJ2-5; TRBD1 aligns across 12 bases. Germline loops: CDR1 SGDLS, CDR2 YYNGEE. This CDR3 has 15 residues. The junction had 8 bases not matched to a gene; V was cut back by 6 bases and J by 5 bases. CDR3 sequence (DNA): TGTGCCAGCACCCGGGACAGGGGGCTTCGGGAGACCCAGTACTTC. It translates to CASTRDRGLRETQYF.